This T cell receptor (beta chain) stems from a study of blood T cell repertoires in COVID-19. Whole-study context: Researchers got acute and convalescent COVID-19 samples from the United States, Italy and Spain. The analysed material was cDNA or gDNA that came from T cells, B-cell-depleted T cells, or PBMCs.

Original handling: Reference gene primer amplification yielded estimated nucleated cell counts. Libraries were prepared by immunoSEQ multiplex PCR; TCRdb keeps only in-frame clonotypes and omits some of them. The V and J calls and clone size are taken from that table; D and trimming were inferred from the DNA. The table has 200,000 to 250,000 clones, 70% to 90% seen once; the top ten hold approximately 3%. The V gene end was trimmed by 3 bases and the J gene end by 7 bases; junction bases not matched to a gene: 7. This CDR3 is 16 amino acids long. Germline lookup yields CDR1 MDHEN and CDR2 SYDVKM. The TCR comes from a woman in her twenties or thirties who had recovered from COVID-19. The source material was peripheral blood. The chain uses TRBV28 and TRBJ2-1; 12 bases fit TRBD1. CDR3 amino acids: CASSLLGQGASNEQFF. The DNA for the CDR3 is TGTGCCAGCAGTTTGTTGGGACAGGGGGCGTCGAATGAGCAGTTCTTC.